These 24 T cell receptor beta chains share one sample of origin, sequenced in a study of CD8 T cells in Susac syndrome. Random hexamers were used to reverse transcribe an amount of roughly 0.45 to 1 ug RNA. From the immunoSEQ multiplex PCR reads, TCRdb called clonotypes with MiXCR, one entry per CDR3 protein. The table records roughly 190,000 distinct CDR3 sequences, more than 85% of them present only once. The material sequenced was CD8+ T cells from PBMCs. Receptors were obtained from a human donor with Susac syndrome.

The gene calls are TRBV3-1 and TRBJ2-5, with 7 positions matching TRBD2. In germline, CDR1 is LGHDT, CDR2 YNNKEL (reference sequence). The trim removed 5 bases at V and 3 bases at J, leaving 6 bases unmatched. There are 14 residues in the CDR3. Here the CDR3 reads CASSVGTIEETQYF. The DNA for the CDR3 is TGTGCCAGCAGCGTCGGGACTATTGAAGAGACCCAGTACTTC.

This sequence joins TRBV3-1 and TRBJ1-1; the D gene is possibly TRBD1 (5 bases). The CDR3 totals 12 residues. Per germline, CDR1 LGHDT and CDR2 YNNKEL (reference sequence). Trimming removed 2 bases at V and 8 bases at J, with 9 bases between. The CDR3 reads CASSQPEGEAFF. CDR3 bases: TGTGCCAGCAGCCAACCGGAGGGGGAAGCTTTCTTT.

V gene TRBV9 combines with J gene TRBJ2-3; 13 bases are shared with TRBD2. There are 15 residues in the CDR3. Germline CDR1 and CDR2: SGDLS and YYNGEE. V trimming: 3 bases; J trimming: 5 bases; junction bases outside the gene matches: 3. The CDR3 sequence: CASSGTSGGEDTQYF. Here the CDR3 DNA reads TGTGCCAGCAGCGGGACTAGCGGGGGTGAAGATACGCAGTATTTT.

V and J are TRBV29-1 and TRBJ2-2; 7 bases agree with TRBD2. The CDR3 sequence is 15 residues long. Losses at the gene ends were 4 bases for V and 0 bases for J; bases not matched to a gene: 5. Germline lookup yields CDR1 SQVTM and CDR2 ANQGSEA. CDR3 sequence reads: CSVATSIANTGELFF. In DNA form, the CDR3 reads TGCAGCGTTGCGACTAGCATCGCGAACACCGGGGAGCTGTTTTTT.

The chain combines TRBV9 with TRBJ2-5; D not resolved. Germline assignment: CDR1 SGDLS and CDR2 YYNGEE. The CDR3 is 16 amino acids. Between the trimmed V and J ends, which lost 4 bases and 4 bases, there was a span of 20 bases. DNA of the CDR3: TGTGCCAGCAGCCCCGAGGACCGGATGGGCTCAGAGACCCAGTACTTC. Amino acid sequence: CASSPEDRMGSETQYF.

The chain recombines TRBV30 with TRBJ2-3; D is unclear. The CDR3 loop spans 14 amino acids. The V gene lost 3 bases and the J gene lost 2 bases, with 12 bases spanning the gap. Germline CDR1 is GTSNPN and CDR2 is SVGIG (reference sequence). In DNA, the CDR3 is TGTGCCTGGAGCGTAAGAGACTTCACAGATACGCAGTATTTT. Its translation: CAWSVRDFTDTQYF.

The chain carries TRBV29-1 and TRBJ2-2; D may be TRBD1 (5 bases). The germline gives CDR1 SQVTM, CDR2 ANQGSEA. The CDR3 loop spans 12 amino acids. V was shortened by 3 bases and J by 6 bases, with 8 bases between the two germline ends. The CDR3 reads CSVEGPAGELFF. As DNA, the CDR3 is TGCAGCGTTGAGGGGCCCGCCGGGGAGCTGTTTTTT.

The V call is TRBV7-8, the J call TRBJ2-5; D is possibly TRBD2 (6 bases). Germline V gives CDR1 SGHVS, CDR2 FQNEAQ. The CDR3 runs to 16 residues. Trimming took off 4 bases at V and 5 bases at J, with 20 bases between the two ends. The CDR3 here is CASSSPPFEEGETQYF. CDR3 DNA: TGTGCCAGCAGCTCCCCCCCGTTCGAGGAGGGGGAGACCCAGTACTTC. Drawing the rest from reference TRBV7-8 and TRBJ2-5, the complete variable domain is GAGVSQSPRYKVAKRGQDVALRCDPISGHVSLFWYQQALGQGPEFLTYFQNEAQLDKSGLPSDRFFAERPEGSVSTLKIQRTQQEDSAVYLCASSSPPFEEGETQYFGPGTRLLVL.

V is TRBV12-3 or TRBV12-4 and J is TRBJ2-7; D remains ambiguous. This CDR3 contains 13 residues. With 0 bases removed from V and 7 bases from J, the gap between germline ends came to 10 bases. The CDR3 reads CASSLAEAREQYF. CDR3 DNA: TGTGCCAGCAGTTTAGCTGAAGCTAGAGAGCAGTACTTC.

The V gene is TRBV7-2, the J gene TRBJ1-6, with D possibly being TRBD1 (6 bases). The ends were cut back, 1 base at V and 2 bases at J, with 12 bases in the middle. The CDR3 is 17 amino acids. Germline CDR1 and CDR2: SGHTA and FQGNSA. The CDR3 reads CASSLDLGATYNSPLHF. The CDR3 DNA is TGTGCCAGCAGCTTAGATCTGGGGGCAACCTATAATTCACCCCTCCACTTT.

This clonotype was seen more than once but under ten times. The chain has TRBV6-5 and TRBJ1-5; no reliable D call. CDR1 and CDR2 (germline): MNHEY, SVGAGI. The germline V and J ends were trimmed by 2 bases and 2 bases, with 4 bases remaining between them. This CDR3 spans 13 amino acids. The CDR3 DNA reads TGTGCCAGCAGTTACGGCGGCAATCAGCCCCAGCATTTT. It specifies CASSYGGNQPQHF.

The chain has TRBV30 and TRBJ2-4; D is perhaps TRBD1 or TRBD2 (5 bases each). The CDR3 runs 18 residues. Germline V gives CDR1 GTSNPN, CDR2 SVGIG (reference sequence). The germline V and J ends were trimmed by 0 bases and 0 bases, with 18 bases remaining between them. For the CDR3, the DNA is TGTGCCTGGAGTGTATCTGCAGGGACGACACTAGCCAAAAACATTCAGTACTTC. This encodes CAWSVSAGTTLAKNIQYF.

The V gene is TRBV12-3 or TRBV12-4, the J gene TRBJ1-5; D is unclear. CDR3 length: 13 amino acids. The germline V and J ends were trimmed by 5 bases and 6 bases, with 11 bases remaining between them. CDR3 DNA: TGTGCCAGCAGTCCCTTGAAGGGTCAGCCCCAGCATTTT. Amino acid sequence: CASSPLKGQPQHF.

The chain couples TRBV10-3 to TRBJ2-1; D is undetermined. CDR1 is ENHRY and CDR2 is SYGVKD in the germline V gene. The CDR3 has 12 amino acids. The germline V and J ends were trimmed by 2 bases and 6 bases, with 5 bases remaining between them. The CDR3 DNA reads TGTGCCATCAGTGAGGCAGGCAATGAGCAGTTCTTC. Translated: CAISEAGNEQFF.

The chain couples TRBV5-1 to TRBJ2-7, with D perhaps TRBD1 or TRBD2 (5 bases each). The germline V gene encodes CDR1 SGHRS and CDR2 YFSETQ. CDR3 size: 15 residues. Trimming left V 3 bases short and J 5 bases short, with 18 bases between. This CDR3 reads CASSSLAEGRDEQYF. The CDR3 bases are TGCGCCAGCAGCTCACTTGCTGAGGGCAGGGACGAGCAGTACTTC. Supplemented by reference TRBV5-1 and TRBJ2-7, the full variable domain reads KAGVTQTPRYLIKTRGQQVTLSCSPISGHRSVSWYQQTPGQGLQFLFEYFSETQRNKGNFPGRFSGRQFSNSRSEMNVSTLELGDSALYLCASSSLAEGRDEQYFGPGTRLTVT.

The chain recombines TRBV28 with TRBJ1-2, with 8 bases that match TRBD1. Per germline, CDR1 MDHEN and CDR2 SYDVKM. The V gene end was trimmed by 1 base and the J gene end by 4 bases; junction bases not matched to a gene: 8. CDR3 length: 16 amino acids. The CDR3 here is CASSLSWTGLSYGYTF. CDR3 bases: TGTGCCAGCAGTTTATCGTGGACAGGGTTAAGCTATGGCTACACCTTC.

This chain connects TRBV7-9 to TRBJ2-5, with 7 bases fitting TRBD1. The germline V gene has CDR1 SEHNR and CDR2 FQNEAQ (reference sequence). This CDR3 contains 17 residues. J was trimmed by 4 bases and V by 5 bases; bases with no gene match: 16. The CDR3 spells CASSPRALETGRETQYF. The CDR3, as DNA: TGTGCCAGCAGCCCGAGGGCGTTGGAGACAGGGAGAGAGACCCAGTACTTC.

The chain combines TRBV18 with TRBJ2-5, with 7 positions matching TRBD1. Germline V gives CDR1 KGHSH, CDR2 LQKENI. The ends lost 5 bases at V and 4 bases at J; junction bases unmatched: 7. The CDR3 sequence is 14 residues long. The CDR3 region is CASSERQGRETQYF. Here the CDR3 DNA reads TGTGCCAGCTCAGAAAGACAGGGACGAGAGACCCAGTACTTC.

The V gene is TRBV20-1, the J gene TRBJ2-1; 7 nucleotides align to TRBD2. Trimming at V came to 3 bases and at J to 7 bases, leaving 3 bases not matched to a gene. The germline gives CDR1 DFQATT, CDR2 SNEGSKA (reference sequence). The CDR3 runs 12 residues. CDR3 bases: TGCAGTGCTAGTGGGGGGGGGAATGAGCAGTTCTTC. This translates into CSASGGGNEQFF.

The V call is TRBV15, the J call TRBJ2-2, with 7 positions matching TRBD2. Germline V gene lookup returns CDR1 LNHNV and CDR2 YYDKDF (reference sequence). The length of the CDR3 is 15 residues. V lost 3 bases and J lost 5; bases outside the gene matches: 6. The CDR3: CATSSLSGPTGELFF. CDR3 nucleotide sequence: TGTGCCACCAGCAGCCTTAGCGGGCCTACCGGGGAGCTGTTTTTT.

This chain links TRBV7-9 with TRBJ2-5; a weak D match, TRBD1 (5 bases). Germline V gene sequence: CDR1 SEHNR, CDR2 FQNEAQ (reference sequence). V gave up 7 bases and J gave up 0 bases, with 6 bases separating them. The CDR3 is made up of 12 amino acids. The CDR3 DNA follows: TGTGCCAGCAAGGGGTACCAAGAGACCCAGTACTTC. This gives the protein CASKGYQETQYF.

The chain couples TRBV5-1 to TRBJ1-1; D uncertain. Looked up from germline, CDR1 is SGHRS and CDR2 is YFSETQ. The CDR3 runs 15 residues. V was shortened by 0 bases and J by 0 bases, with 9 bases between the two germline ends. The CDR3 loop reads CASSLVEPVNTEAFF. The CDR3 nucleotides read TGCGCCAGCAGCTTGGTAGAGCCGGTGAACACTGAAGCTTTCTTT. The complete variable domain, with remaining parts taken from reference TRBV5-1 and TRBJ1-1, reads KAGVTQTPRYLIKTRGQQVTLSCSPISGHRSVSWYQQTPGQGLQFLFEYFSETQRNKGNFPGRFSGRQFSNSRSEMNVSTLELGDSALYLCASSLVEPVNTEAFFGQGTRLTVV.

The chain has TRBV7-9 and TRBJ2-5; D call uncertain. The CDR3 has 12 amino acids. Germline V CDR1 and CDR2: SEHNR, FQNEAQ (reference sequence). Trimming stripped 6 bases from V and 2 bases from J, with 7 bases between. CDR3 sequence (DNA): TGTGCCAGCAGGGACGCGCAAGAGACCCAGTACTTC. This codes for CASRDAQETQYF.

This chain uses TRBV24-1 with TRBJ1-5; D call uncertain. CDR3 length: 13 amino acids. The ends were cut back, 4 bases at V and 4 bases at J, with 7 bases in the middle. Germline V gene lookup returns CDR1 KGHDR and CDR2 SFDVKD. The CDR3 spells CATSDSDNQPQHF. CDR3 nucleotide sequence: TGTGCCACCAGTGACTCCGATAATCAGCCCCAGCATTTT.